What follows describes a single T cell receptor beta chain. This clone was observed a few times. Its antigen is unknown. No qualities accompany the bases; no much larger clone lies one base away. These data originate in a study of shared T cell receptors in the human thymus listed by TCRdb under 2021. In terms of the full investigation: The study investigated the way shared, self-reactive T-cell receptor alpha chains are produced in the human thymus.

The library came from the immunoSEQ multiplex PCR assay. TCRdb took this table from immuneACCESS and kept in-frame rearrangements with V and J called. Such tables lack part of the clones; where checked against another copy, unresolved V genes explain under half of the gap, and the rest is unexplained. In all, the sample holds roughly 500,000 clones, and 75% to 85% of those were seen once. The ten largest clonotypes hold around 0.012% of the sample. These data also featured in a second study, about human thymus T cells. The second investigation adds: The donors were immunologically healthy infants in Finland who had open corrective cardiac surgery for congenital heart defects. Thymus tissue was obtained as surgical resects removed during corrective cardiac surgery. Usage of V and J gene segments appeared to be biased in both the thymic and the peripheral blood repertoires. The related research found that thymic TCR repertoires overlapped highly between unrelated individuals. The study described the TCR alpha and beta repertoires in about eight infant thymus samples and a few matching peripheral blood samples. Donor ages ranging from about 7 to 250 days were recorded, and over 5 male and a couple of female infants were included in the cohort. After being mechanically released from the tissue, thymocytes were kept at -70 degrees C in pellets of 10-30 million cells. A QIAsymphony instrument was used to extract genomic DNA from frozen cell pellets. TCRB and TCRAD loci were amplified from a standardized quantity of quality-controlled genomic DNA using the immunoSEQ multiplex PCR assay. The amplicons spanned the V(D)J region and were long enough to cover the CDR3 and allow V and J genes to be identified. The amplicons were sequenced on an Illumina platform via the commercial immunoSEQ service. Corrections for primer bias and sequencing errors followed previously described methods, while TCRAD and TCRB definitions were based on the IMGT database. immunoSEQ Analyzer 3.0 and VDJTools were used for repertoire analysis, which covered basic statistics, V/J segment usage, diversity estimates, rarefaction and pairwise overlap. Diversity was estimated with Chao1, ChaoE, Efron-Thisted, Shannon and inverse Simpson indices, and also on datasets down-sampled to the smallest sample. For repertoire overlap, CDR3 nucleotide sequence, V gene and J gene had to match strictly, and clustering was done by Jaccard-based multidimensional scaling. Thymus samples yielded on average around 810,000 unique TCRB clonotypes, compared with 65,000 to 100,000 from blood samples.

Sequenced material: thymocytes. The receptor was derived from a boy younger than two with a congenital heart defect. Donor details come from another sample of the same person, matched by shared clones.

The CDR3 reads CASSQGADRDNEQFF. The DNA reads TGCGCCAGCAGCCAAGGGGCGGACAGGGACAATGAGCAGTTCTTC. The V gene is TRBV4-1 and the J gene is TRBJ2-1, with 8 bases in between that match TRBD1. Counted from cysteine to phenylalanine, this CDR3 has 15 amino acids. CDR3 DNA only is kept here, 45 bases in frame from base 1. Ends trimmed: V by 1 base, J by 5 bases; bases unmatched to a gene: 4. The germline V gene yields MGHRA for CDR1 and YSYEKL for CDR2.